The 30 T cell receptor beta chains below come from one sample, sequenced in a study of CD8+ T cells in alopecia areata (dated by TCRdb to the late 2010s). The library was produced with the immunoSEQ multiplex PCR assay. To provide template for TCR sequencing, every sample had RNA extracted and reverse transcribed into cDNA. TCRdb re-hosts the immuneACCESS table, in-frame sequences only. Its copies lack some clones; in the studies checked, an unresolved V gene accounts for under half of them, and the cause for the rest is not known. The sample table records some 99,000 clones; approximately 66% of these occur just once. Roughly 15% of the sample is in the top ten clones. The label giving this sample's time point can be read as: roughly 27 days on oral tofacitinib. The treatment or condition label here, explained by the study, means: oral pan-JAK inhibitor, 5-10 mg twice daily. The sample was CD8+ T cells sorted from blood, taken at week 4, from a patient treated with tofacitinib. These receptors were collected from a human donor with alopecia areata.

This chain uses TRBV29-1 with TRBJ2-2; 12 bases map to TRBD2. Germline V lookup: CDR1 SQVTM, CDR2 ANQGSEA. The CDR3 is made up of 15 amino acids. Trimming at V came to 4 bases and at J to 3 bases, leaving 3 bases not matched to a gene. The CDR3 region has the DNA TGCAGCGTTGGACTAGCGGGGGCCTACACCGGGGAGCTGTTTTTT. Translation: CSVGLAGAYTGELFF.

The rearrangement links TRBV7-9 to TRBJ2-3; TRBD2 matches at 9 bases. CDR1 is SEHNR and CDR2 is FQNEAQ in the germline V gene (reference sequence). This CDR3 is built from 14 residues. The V gene end was trimmed by 1 base and the J gene end by 6 bases; junction bases not matched to a gene: 2. For the CDR3, the DNA is TGTGCCAGCAGCTTAGTAGCGGGAGTGGATACGCAGTATTTT. Translating it yields CASSLVAGVDTQYF. The whole variable domain, remainder taken from reference TRBV7-9 and TRBJ2-3, is DTGVSQNPRHKITKRGQNVTFRCDPISEHNRLYWYRQTLGQGPEFLTYFQNEAQLEKSRLLSDRFSAERPKGSFSTLEIQRTEQGDSAMYLCASSLVAGVDTQYFGPGTRLTVL.

This clone has a count of ten or more. This rearrangement joins TRBV4-1 to TRBJ2-2, with D uncertain. This CDR3 contains 16 residues. Trimming removed 0 bases from V and 4 bases from J, with 12 bases in between. Germline-derived CDR1 and CDR2 are MGHRA and YSYEKL. The CDR3 DNA is TGCGCCAGCAGCCAAGAAACTCATCCGGGCACCGGGGAGCTGTTTTTT. As protein: CASSQETHPGTGELFF.

This clone was seen a few times. V usage is TRBV4-3 and J usage is TRBJ2-1; possibly TRBD2 for D (7 bases). V dropped 1 base and J dropped 5 bases, with 12 bases sitting between them. The length of the CDR3 is 15 residues. The germline CDR1 and CDR2 sequences are LGHNA and YSLEER. The CDR3 nucleotides read TGCGCCAGCAGCCAAGTTGCGGGGGACAACAATGAGCAGTTCTTC. This gives the protein CASSQVAGDNNEQFF.

The chain has TRBV27 and TRBJ1-5, with D perhaps matching TRBD1 (5 bases). The germline V gene has CDR1 MNHEY and CDR2 SMNVEV (reference sequence). V was trimmed by 6 bases and J by 4 bases, leaving 7 bases between them. The CDR3 extends over 12 amino acids. The CDR3 sequence is CASRGPNQPQHF. The DNA for the CDR3 is TGTGCCAGCAGGGGACCTAATCAGCCCCAGCATTTT.

The chain joins TRBV20-1 to TRBJ1-1; a weak D match, TRBD1 (5 bases). Germline loops: CDR1 DFQATT, CDR2 SNEGSKA (reference sequence). The CDR3 extends over 11 amino acids. DNA of the CDR3: TGCAGCTTCATAGGGACCTGGGCAGCTTTCTTT. It codes for CSFIGTWAAFF.

Only a few counts were recorded for this clone. The V and J genes are TRBV5-1 and TRBJ1-1, with 9 bases fitting TRBD1. Germline-derived CDR1 and CDR2 are SGHRS and YFSETQ. Losses at the gene ends were 1 base for V and 1 base for J; bases not matched to a gene: 8. The CDR3 loop spans 17 amino acids. The CDR3 region has the DNA TGCGCCAGCAGCTTGATTTGGGACAGGGCTGAGAACACTGAAGCTTTCTTT. Protein: CASSLIWDRAENTEAFF.

The V gene is TRBV27, the J gene TRBJ2-5; TRBD1 might be the D (5 bases). There are 14 residues in the CDR3. The V gene's germline CDR1 is MNHEY and CDR2 SMNVEV (reference sequence). Trimming stripped 1 base from V and 4 bases from J, with 10 bases between. CDR3: CASSLLGPRETQYF. CDR3 bases: TGTGCCAGCAGTTTATTGGGGCCTAGAGAGACCCAGTACTTC.

This clone was observed a handful of times. The chain uses TRBV27 and TRBJ2-1, with D possibly TRBD2 on 6 matching bases. Trimming cost V 4 bases and J 0 bases, with 10 bases left between them. Germline V lookup: CDR1 MNHEY, CDR2 SMNVEV (reference sequence). This CDR3 is 15 amino acids long. The CDR3 nucleotides are TGTGCCAGCAGTTCCGGGGGTCCCTCCTACAATGAGCAGTTCTTC. Its protein product is CASSSGGPSYNEQFF.

This chain connects TRBV6-1 to TRBJ1-5, with a possible D match to TRBD1 (6 bases). The CDR3 covers 17 residues. CDR1 MNHNS and CDR2 SASEGT come from the germline V gene. The V and J ends lost 4 bases and 0 bases respectively, with 16 bases between them. The CDR3 loop reads CASSVVRGWDSNQPQHF. The CDR3 DNA follows: TGTGCCAGCAGTGTGGTCAGGGGATGGGATAGCAATCAGCCCCAGCATTTT.

V usage is TRBV5-1 and J usage is TRBJ1-1; TRBD1 is a possible D gene (6 bases). Germline V gene lookup returns CDR1 SGHRS and CDR2 YFSETQ. The length of the CDR3 is 15 residues. Deletions cut 2 bases from V and 0 bases from J, with 11 bases between. The CDR3 region is CASSLGGPMNTEAFF. CDR3 nucleotide sequence: TGCGCCAGCAGCTTAGGGGGACCGATGAACACTGAAGCTTTCTTT.

The V call is TRBV9, the J call TRBJ1-2; TRBD1 aligns across 10 bases. The length of the CDR3 is 15 residues. The V segment lost 2 bases and the J segment 8 bases; nucleotides outside the gene matches: 9. The germline V gene encodes CDR1 SGDLS and CDR2 YYNGEE. The CDR3 here is CASSVSGTGAEGYTF. The CDR3 nucleotides read TGTGCCAGCAGCGTGTCCGGGACAGGGGCCGAGGGCTACACCTTC.

V gene TRBV19 combines with J gene TRBJ2-3, with D hard to call. Germline CDR1 LNHDA, CDR2 SQIVND (reference sequence). The CDR3 consists of 12 residues. V was cut by 8 bases and J by 2 bases, with 8 bases left in between. The CDR3 DNA reads TGTGCCAGTCAAGGCGACACAGATACGCAGTATTTT. It encodes CASQGDTDTQYF.

The chain uses TRBV30 and TRBJ1-2, with D possibly being TRBD1 (5 bases). The ends were cut back, 5 bases at V and 13 bases at J, with 14 bases in the middle. The CDR3 sequence is 10 residues long. Germline CDR1 and CDR2: GTSNPN and SVGIG (reference sequence). CDR3 sequence (DNA): TGTGCCTGGGGGCCGGGGGATATCACCTTC. Protein product: CAWGPGDITF.

The CDR3 DNA reads as TGTGCCAGCAGCTACGGACAGGGTTCGTATGGCTACACCTTC. It translates to CASSYGQGSYGYTF. V and J are TRBV6-1 and TRBJ1-2, with TRBD1 matching over 8 bases. Germline-derived CDR1 and CDR2 are MNHNS and SASEGT. V lost 6 bases and J lost 5; bases outside the gene matches: 8. The CDR3 covers 14 residues.

This clone was recorded once. The chain employs TRBV29-1 and TRBJ1-2; possible D gene TRBD1, 5 bases. CDR1 and CDR2 (germline): SQVTM, ANQGSEA. CDR3 size: 15 residues. Trimming removed 2 bases at V and 1 base at J, with 14 bases between. CDR3: CSVEYQGPDNYGYTF. As DNA, the CDR3 is TGCAGCGTTGAATACCAGGGTCCGGATAACTATGGCTACACCTTC. The variable domain in full, completed from reference TRBV29-1 and TRBJ1-2, reads SAVISQKPSRDICQRGTSLTIQCQVDSQVTMMFWYRQQPGQSLTLIATANQGSEATYESGFVIDKFPISRPNLTFSTLTVSNMSPEDSSIYLCSVEYQGPDNYGYTFGSGTRLTVV.

The V and J genes are TRBV27 and TRBJ2-2; tentative D call: TRBD1 (7 bases). The CDR3 loop spans 15 amino acids. Germline lookup yields CDR1 MNHEY and CDR2 SMNVEV (reference sequence). V lost 4 bases and J 5 bases, leaving 14 bases between the germline ends. This CDR3 is CASSWEQGGTGELFF. The CDR3 nucleotides are TGTGCCAGCAGTTGGGAGCAGGGGGGAACCGGGGAGCTGTTTTTT.

CDR3: CASSESGQPFEETQYF. The CDR3 DNA sequence: TGTGCCAGCAGTGAATCTGGGCAGCCTTTTGAAGAGACCCAGTACTTC. V is TRBV25-1 and J is TRBJ2-5; unclear D gene. Deletions cut 1 base from V and 3 bases from J, with 15 bases between. The CDR3 loop spans 16 amino acids. Germline values: CDR1 MGHDK, CDR2 SYGVNS.

The chain carries TRBV29-1 and TRBJ2-7; 8 positions match TRBD1. CDR1 is SQVTM and CDR2 is ANQGSEA in the germline V gene. The CDR3 runs 14 residues. V dropped 2 bases and J dropped 3; count of bases not matched to a gene: 6. This CDR3 reads CSVETGTGFYEQYF. DNA for the CDR3: TGCAGCGTTGAAACTGGGACAGGCTTCTACGAGCAGTACTTC.

This clone appeared a few times. V gene TRBV25-1 combines with J gene TRBJ1-2; D is unresolved. Germline V gene data show CDR1 as MGHDK and CDR2 as SYGVNS. The CDR3 sequence is 14 residues long. Trimming left V 6 bases short and J 6 bases short, with 17 bases between. CDR3 loop: CASRYTGSGDGYTF. CDR3 bases: TGTGCCAGCAGATATACCGGGTCTGGGGATGGCTACACCTTC.

The V gene is TRBV30, the J gene TRBJ2-1; tentative D call: TRBD1 (5 bases). The germline CDR1 and CDR2 sequences are GTSNPN and SVGIG (reference sequence). The CDR3 consists of 13 residues. V was trimmed by 2 bases and J by 9 bases, leaving 14 bases between them. The DNA of the CDR3 is TGTGCCTGGAGTTTAGGGGATTGGGTTGAGCAGTTCTTC. It is translated as CAWSLGDWVEQFF. Using reference TRBV30 and TRBJ2-1 for the parts outside the CDR3, the full variable domain is SQTIHQWPATLVQPVGSPLSLECTVEGTSNPNLYWYRQAAGRGLQLLFYSVGIGQISSEVPQNLSASRPQDRQFILSSKKLLLSDSGFYLCAWSLGDWVEQFFGPGTRLTVL.

V usage is TRBV2 and J usage is TRBJ2-1, with 8 bases aligning to TRBD2. CDR1 is SNHLY and CDR2 is FYNNEI in the germline V gene. The CDR3 length is 13 residues. V was clipped by 6 bases and J by 5 bases; unmatched bases: 3. The CDR3 bases are TGTGCCAGCAGGCGGGGGGTAAACAATGAGCAGTTCTTC. Encoded protein: CASRRGVNNEQFF.

The chain carries TRBV2 and TRBJ1-3; the D is unclear. The CDR3 is 17 amino acids. Germline CDR1 reads SNHLY; CDR2 reads FYNNEI. Trimming shortened V by 2 bases and J by 0 bases, and 14 bases separated the two germline ends. CDR3 amino acids: CASSELRALSSGNTIYF. CDR3 DNA sequence: TGTGCCAGCAGTGAATTGAGGGCTCTGTCCTCTGGAAACACCATATATTTT.

The gene calls are TRBV27 and TRBJ2-5, with a weak D call TRBD1 (7 bases). The CDR3 contains 16 residues. Trimming took 6 bases from V and 4 from J, leaving 21 bases between them. Germline CDR1 and CDR2: MNHEY and SMNVEV (reference sequence). This CDR3 is CASRLSGGGLRETQYF. CDR3 nucleotides: TGTGCCAGCAGATTGTCAGGAGGGGGCCTTAGAGAGACCCAGTACTTC.

This chain links TRBV5-4 with TRBJ2-5; maybe TRBD2 (6 bases). The CDR3 length is 14 residues. Germline V gene lookup returns CDR1 SGHNT and CDR2 YYREEE (reference sequence). V lost 2 bases, J lost 2 bases, and 10 bases lay in between. CDR3 DNA: TGTGCCAGCAGCTTTCGGCGGGATCAAGAGACCCAGTACTTC. It yields the protein CASSFRRDQETQYF. Based on the CDR3 plus reference TRBV5-4 and TRBJ2-5, the full variable domain is ETGVTQSPTHLIKTRGQQVTLRCSSQSGHNTVSWYQQALGQGPQFIFQYYREEENGRGNFPPRFSGLQFPNYSSELNVNALELDDSALYLCASSFRRDQETQYFGPGTRLLVL.

This chain joins TRBV9 and TRBJ2-7; unclear D gene. With 0 bases removed from V and 3 bases from J, the gap between germline ends came to 7 bases. Per germline, CDR1 SGDLS and CDR2 YYNGEE. The CDR3 sequence is 13 residues long. The CDR3 region has the DNA TGTGCCAGCAGCGTAGATTGGGGCTACGAGCAGTACTTC. Amino acid sequence: CASSVDWGYEQYF.

The gene calls are TRBV10-3 and TRBJ2-1, with 12 nucleotides matching TRBD2. CDR1 is ENHRY and CDR2 is SYGVKD in the germline V gene. V lost 0 bases and J lost 7; bases outside the gene matches: 4. This CDR3 has 16 amino acids. The CDR3 loop is CAISESPSGGANEQFF. In nucleotides, the CDR3 is TGTGCCATCAGTGAGTCTCCTAGCGGGGGGGCAAATGAGCAGTTCTTC.

This rearrangement joins TRBV7-6 to TRBJ2-7, with 9 bases identical to TRBD2. This CDR3 is 17 amino acids long. After removal of 5 bases from V and 1 base from J, the junction contained 12 bases not matched to a gene. Germline assignment: CDR1 SGHVS and CDR2 FNYEAQ. CDR3 in amino acids: CASSPLAVSGSSYEQYF. The DNA of the CDR3 is TGTGCCAGCAGCCCCCTGGCGGTTAGCGGGAGTTCCTACGAGCAGTACTTC.

The chain is built from TRBV19 and TRBJ1-1; D ambiguous. This CDR3 spans 15 amino acids. Germline CDR1 is LNHDA and CDR2 is SQIVND (reference sequence). Trimming cost V 3 bases and J 0 bases, with 11 bases left between them. Here the CDR3 reads CASSIFTAMNTEAFF. CDR3 sequence (DNA): TGTGCCAGTAGTATTTTCACAGCTATGAACACTGAAGCTTTCTTT.

This clone came up a few times. The rearrangement links TRBV29-1 to TRBJ1-2, with 9 bases identical to TRBD1. The CDR3 length is 14 residues. Germline loops: CDR1 SQVTM, CDR2 ANQGSEA. J gave up 3 bases and V 4 bases, and 6 bases lay outside the gene matches. The CDR3 DNA reads TGCAGCGTTGTTGAAGGGACAGGGTACTATGGCTACACCTTC. It encodes CSVVEGTGYYGYTF.